Listed here are 28 T cell receptor beta chains from one sample, sequenced in a study of blood T cell repertoires in COVID-19. Profiling relied on immunoSEQ multiplex PCR, and the TCRdb table lists in-frame clones only, not all of them. The sample yields 40,000 to 55,000 clones, about four fifths seen once. Source material: peripheral blood. Every receptor here comes from a man aged 50-59 years with active COVID-19.

The rearrangement uses TRBV4-3 and TRBJ2-5; D possibly corresponds to TRBD2 (5 bases). The ends were cut back, 0 bases at V and 3 bases at J, with 11 bases in the middle. The CDR3 is 15 residues long. Germline V gene sequence: CDR1 LGHNA, CDR2 YSLEER. The CDR3 DNA reads TGCGCCAGCAGCCAAGACCCCGGGAAGGAAGAGACCCAGTACTTC. This encodes CASSQDPGKEETQYF.

The chain employs TRBV5-1 and TRBJ2-3; the match to TRBD1 covers 8 bases. CDR3 length equals 16 residues. Trimming removed 4 bases from V and 0 bases from J; junction bases left unmatched: 7. Germline CDR1 SGHRS, CDR2 YFSETQ. DNA for the CDR3: TGCGCCAGCAGCGCCGAGACAGGGGAGAGCACAGATACGCAGTATTTT. Translating it yields CASSAETGESTDTQYF.

The chain is built from TRBV5-4 and TRBJ1-1; perhaps TRBD1 as D (6 bases). V was cut by 4 bases and J by 3 bases, with 13 bases left in between. Germline V gives CDR1 SGHNT, CDR2 YYREEE (reference sequence). CDR3 length: 14 residues. The CDR3 sequence is CASSPGTRYTEAFF. The CDR3 DNA reads as TGTGCCAGCAGCCCGGGGACACGATACACTGAAGCTTTCTTT.

V is TRBV2 and J is TRBJ2-1, with TRBD1 matching 9 bases. J lost 7 bases, V lost 6 bases, and 7 bases had no gene match. This CDR3 is 14 amino acids long. Germline V gene lookup returns CDR1 SNHLY and CDR2 FYNNEI. CDR3 DNA: TGTGCCAGCAGCCCGCCGGGACAGGGAAATGAGCAGTTCTTC. This gives the protein CASSPPGQGNEQFF.

V usage is TRBV6-5 and J usage is TRBJ1-2, with 7 bases aligning to TRBD1. V was pared by 9 bases and J by 6 bases, with 13 bases of the junction left unmatched. Germline CDR1 is MNHEY and CDR2 is SVGAGI. The CDR3 spans 14 residues. CDR3: CARHSEQGLHGYTF. The CDR3 nucleotides read TGTGCCAGACATAGTGAACAGGGGTTACATGGCTACACCTTC.

This clone was recorded a few times. The genes are TRBV10-1 and TRBJ2-2, with 10 bases that match TRBD1. CDR3 length: 19 amino acids. The germline V gene encodes CDR1 WNHNN and CDR2 SYGVQD (reference sequence). Trimming at V came to 6 bases and at J to 5 bases, leaving 18 bases not matched to a gene. The CDR3 spells CASSEGGTGALPRTGELFF. DNA of the CDR3: TGCGCCAGCAGCGAGGGGGGGACAGGGGCCCTTCCTAGGACCGGGGAGCTGTTTTTT.

The chain joins TRBV2 to TRBJ1-2; 8 nucleotides agree with TRBD1. The junction had 11 bases not matched to a gene; V was cut back by 4 bases and J by 4 bases. Germline V gene data show CDR1 as SNHLY and CDR2 as FYNNEI. This CDR3 has 16 residues. The chain's CDR3 is CASSGGSAGGLYGYTF. CDR3 in DNA: TGTGCCAGCAGTGGGGGATCCGCAGGGGGCCTCTATGGCTACACCTTC.

This clone was observed a single time. The rearrangement uses TRBV6-6 and TRBJ2-3; D perhaps matches TRBD1 (6 bases). Germline CDR1 MNHNY, CDR2 SVGAGI (reference sequence). Trimming left V 6 bases short and J 11 bases short, with 12 bases between. The CDR3 length is 11 residues. As DNA, the CDR3 is TGTGCCAGCAGCCCAGGACAGAGGCAGTATTTT. Translating gives CASSPGQRQYF.

The V and J genes are TRBV6-2 or TRBV6-3 and TRBJ1-4; TRBD1 aligns across 8 bases. Per germline, CDR1 MNHEY and CDR2 SVGEGT. The CDR3 is 14 residues long. V trimming: 5 bases; J trimming: 5 bases; junction bases outside the gene matches: 4. The CDR3 region is CASSQRQGNEKLFF. The CDR3 DNA follows: TGTGCCAGCAGTCAACGACAGGGGAATGAAAAACTGTTTTTT.

V gene TRBV7-2 combines with J gene TRBJ2-7, with D tentatively TRBD2 (6 bases). The ends were cut back, 5 bases at V and 5 bases at J, with 13 bases in the middle. The CDR3 is 13 residues long. Germline V gene lookup returns CDR1 SGHTA and CDR2 FQGNSA. Here the CDR3 reads CASSPIGGDEQYF. The CDR3 bases are TGTGCCAGCAGCCCAATCGGGGGAGACGAGCAGTACTTC. Together with reference TRBV7-2 and TRBJ2-7, the CDR3 gives the full variable domain: GAGVSQSPSNKVTEKGKDVELRCDPISGHTALYWYRQSLGQGLEFLIYFQGNSAPDKSGLPSDRFSAERTGGSVSTLTIQRTQQEDSAVYLCASSPIGGDEQYFGPGTRLTVT.

J is TRBJ2-7 and V is TRBV4-2, with 7 bases that match TRBD2. Trimming at V came to 4 bases and at J to 2 bases, leaving 14 bases not matched to a gene. This CDR3 region has 17 residues. Germline CDR1 is LGHNA and CDR2 is YNFKEQ. CDR3 region: CASSRVPFGTNAYEQYF. As DNA, the CDR3 is TGTGCCAGCAGCCGGGTCCCCTTTGGGACTAACGCCTACGAGCAGTACTTC.

This sequence joins TRBV2 and TRBJ2-2, with D maybe TRBD1 (5 bases). The CDR3 runs 16 residues. Deletions cut 8 bases from V and 5 bases from J, with 21 bases between. Germline-derived CDR1 and CDR2 are SNHLY and FYNNEI. In nucleotides, the CDR3 is TGTGCCAGCGGGATTAGACAGTCGCGATGGACCGGGGAGCTGTTTTTT. Protein sequence: CASGIRQSRWTGELFF.

This chain joins TRBV4-2 and TRBJ2-1; 10 bases fit TRBD2. V shed 0 bases, J shed 2 bases, and the junction held 4 bases outside the gene matches. The CDR3 has 17 amino acids. CDR1 and CDR2 (germline): LGHNA, YNFKEQ. The CDR3 bases are TGTGCCAGCAGCCAAGAAACCCTAGCGGGGGCCTACAATGAGCAGTTCTTC. It specifies CASSQETLAGAYNEQFF.

This sequence joins TRBV23-1 and TRBJ1-4; D ambiguous. TRBV23-1 is an ORF for which the function is uncertain. The V and J ends lost 6 bases and 6 bases respectively, with 26 bases between them. CDR3 size: 18 residues. CDR3 loop: CASRQINPHSGPYEKLFF. CDR3 nucleotide sequence: TGCGCCAGCAGGCAGATTAACCCCCACAGCGGTCCTTATGAAAAACTGTTTTTT.

The chain recombines TRBV6-1 with TRBJ1-2; possible D gene TRBD1, 5 bases. The CDR3 is made up of 13 amino acids. V gave up 3 bases and J gave up 2 bases, with 7 bases separating them. CDR1 is MNHNS, CDR2 SASEGT, per germline. This chain's CDR3 is CASSESGNYGYTF. In nucleotides, the CDR3 is TGTGCCAGCAGTGAGTCAGGGAACTATGGCTACACCTTC.

This clone was seen a single time. The chain recombines TRBV7-6 with TRBJ2-7; no clear D. This CDR3 has 15 residues. Germline CDR1 is SGHVS and CDR2 is FNYEAQ. Trimming removed 5 bases from V and 5 bases from J, with 19 bases in between. CDR3 sequence reads: CASSLSPLPPDEQYF. CDR3 bases: TGTGCCAGCAGCCTCTCTCCCCTACCCCCGGACGAGCAGTACTTC.

The V call is TRBV9, the J call TRBJ1-6; maybe TRBD1 (6 bases). Germline V gene data show CDR1 as SGDLS and CDR2 as YYNGEE. Trimming took 0 bases from V and 6 from J, leaving 10 bases between them. The CDR3 consists of 15 residues. The CDR3 loop reads CASSVGSRGNSPLHF. CDR3 nucleotides: TGTGCCAGCAGCGTAGGCAGCAGGGGTAATTCACCCCTCCACTTT.

Of note for this clone: Other DNA sequences in this sample translate to the same CDR3. The chain links TRBV3-1 (or the pseudogene TRBV3-2) to TRBJ2-3, with D perhaps matching TRBD2 (6 bases). Germline V gene data show CDR1 as LGHDT and CDR2 as YNNKEL (reference sequence). The ends were cut back, 1 base at V and 1 base at J, with 9 bases in the middle. The CDR3 totals 15 residues. The CDR3 DNA reads TGTGCCAGCAGCCAAGGCTGGGGGGGCACAGATACGCAGTATTTT. Its translation is CASSQGWGGTDTQYF.

The chain joins TRBV4-1 to TRBJ2-3; TRBD2 matches at 11 bases. The CDR3 contains 18 residues. Unmatched junction bases numbered 8, after V lost 3 bases and J lost 0 bases. CDR1 and CDR2 from the germline V gene are MGHRA and YSYEKL. The CDR3 bases are TGCGCCAGCAGCCACCCCCCAGGGACTAGCGGTAGCACAGATACGCAGTATTTT. Translated: CASSHPPGTSGSTDTQYF.

DNA of the CDR3: TGTGCCAGCTCACTGGGGGGCTCCTATAATTCACCCCTCCACTTT. Translated, it gives CASSLGGSYNSPLHF. The chain has TRBV18 and TRBJ1-6; perhaps TRBD1 as D (5 bases). The germline V gene has CDR1 KGHSH and CDR2 LQKENI. V was cut by 4 bases and J by 0 bases, with 7 bases left in between. This CDR3 has 15 residues.

This chain connects TRBV9 to TRBJ2-1; possibly TRBD2 for D (6 bases). This CDR3 region has 14 residues. V was cut by 2 bases and J by 4 bases, with 10 bases left in between. Germline loops: CDR1 SGDLS, CDR2 YYNGEE. CDR3: CASSVVGGYNEQFF. The CDR3 DNA reads TGTGCCAGCAGCGTGGTGGGGGGTTACAATGAGCAGTTCTTC.

This clone turned up a few times. The chain joins TRBV27 to TRBJ1-4; 11 bases are a match to TRBD1. V lost 2 bases, J lost 6 bases, and 8 bases stayed unmatched. The CDR3 sequence is 17 residues long. Germline lookup yields CDR1 MNHEY and CDR2 SMNVEV (reference sequence). CDR3: CASSLLGTGGVDEKLFF. CDR3 nucleotide sequence: TGTGCCAGCAGTTTACTTGGGACAGGGGGAGTTGATGAAAAACTGTTTTTT.

This clone was found once. V usage is TRBV6-6 and J usage is TRBJ1-6, with 10 bases fitting TRBD1. Losses at the gene ends were 0 bases for V and 9 bases for J; bases not matched to a gene: 5. Germline-derived CDR1 and CDR2 are MNHNY and SVGAGI (reference sequence). CDR3 length: 16 residues. The DNA of the CDR3 is TGTGCCAGCAGTTACTCAATGACAGGGGGCTTTTCACCCCTCCACTTT. It codes for CASSYSMTGGFSPLHF.

Of note for this clone: This CDR3 fails to terminate in the conserved phenylalanine or tryptophan, so it likely reflects a read error. Because the CDR3's place on the DNA is in doubt, the DNA is left out and the CDR3 is given as listed by TCRdb. This rearrangement joins TRBV2 to TRBJ2-3; the table's D call TRBD2 went unverified against the DNA. The CDR3 length equals 11 residues, ends included. Germline CDR1 and CDR2: SNHLY and FYNNEI. The CDR3 spells CASSLGLAWVI.

This rearrangement joins TRBV6-1 to TRBJ2-7; D possibly corresponds to TRBD1 (5 bases). This CDR3 contains 13 residues. In germline, CDR1 is MNHNS, CDR2 SASEGT. The V end lost 2 bases, the J end lost 1 base, and 6 bases lay between the germline ends. CDR3: CASSEKGSYEQYF. Written as DNA, the CDR3 is TGTGCCAGCAGTGAAAAGGGGTCCTACGAGCAGTACTTC.

The chain is built from TRBV27 and TRBJ1-2; D ambiguous. Germline CDR1 reads MNHEY; CDR2 reads SMNVEV (reference sequence). This CDR3 region has 14 residues. The V end was cut by 6 bases, the J end by 2 bases, with 13 bases between. In nucleotides, the CDR3 is TGTGCCAGCAGCGCCGATACTTTAAACTATGGCTACACCTTC. Its translation: CASSADTLNYGYTF.

In its sample, this clone was seen a few times. The chain employs TRBV5-6 and TRBJ2-2; 12 bases are shared with TRBD2. The CDR3 is 15 residues long. V was pared by 3 bases and J by 5 bases, with 2 bases of the junction left unmatched. The germline V gene has CDR1 SGHDT and CDR2 YYEEEE. The DNA of the CDR3 is TGTGCCAGCAGCTCAGGACTAGCGGGGACCGGGGAGCTGTTTTTT. It translates to CASSSGLAGTGELFF.

The chain recombines TRBV10-3 with TRBJ2-2; TRBD1 aligns across 10 bases. The CDR3 sequence is 18 residues long. After removal of 0 bases from V and 3 bases from J, the junction contained 7 bases not matched to a gene. The V gene's germline CDR1 is ENHRY and CDR2 SYGVKD. The CDR3 here is CAISESGDRGPYTGELFF. CDR3 bases: TGTGCCATCAGTGAGTCGGGGGACAGGGGTCCCTACACCGGGGAGCTGTTTTTT.